This TCR beta chain was captured by sequencing in a study of cytomegalovirus exposure and HLA in healthy donors. Whole-study findings and limits: A link between a missense DCLRE1C variant and TCR beta V- and J-gene trimming emerged from a later analysis. Sequencing likely caused a cluster of highly shared sequence variants. There were under 200 TCR beta chains listed as cytomegalovirus-associated.

Trimming cost V 2 bases and J 4 bases, with 14 bases left between them. CDR1 and CDR2 from the germline V gene are MNHEY and SVGAGI. The CDR3 loop spans 16 amino acids. Of note for this clone: The antigen remains unidentified.

It was with 60 Vbeta and 13 Jbeta primers that the PCR ran. Profiled with immunoSEQ multiplex PCR; TCRdb holds only in-frame clones, not every one. The sample has approximately 72,000 clones; 60% to 75% are singletons. The genes are TRBV6-5 and TRBJ2-2; D possibly corresponds to TRBD2 (7 bases). The receptor was isolated from a man aged 35 to 55 in good health and CMV-seropositive. The source material was PBMCs. DNA of the CDR3: TGTGCCAGCAGTTACGGGGGGGGGCGCGGCACCGGGGAGCTGTTTTTT. Its translation: CASSYGGGRGTGELFF.